Described below is a single T cell receptor (beta chain) sequence and its context. The target antigen is unknown. These data come from a study of T cell repertoires in cytomegalovirus infection. Study in general: Recently described HLA-C-restricted plus well-studied HLA-B-restricted CMV epitopes were used. The public TCR beta signatures pointed to both CMV infection and matching HLA type.

MiXCR, run by TCRdb on the reads, gives a single entry per CDR3 protein. The sample includes approximately 770,000 distinct CDR3 sequences, 25% to 30% of them seen just once. The CDR3 is made up of 14 amino acids. Germline values: CDR1 MNHNY, CDR2 SVGAGI (reference sequence). Losses at the gene ends were 9 bases for V and 1 base for J; bases not matched to a gene: 5. Points from the study as a whole: The ex vivo response showed dominance by HLA-C-restricted CMV-specific TCR beta clonotypes. Summed frequency of shared TCR beta families picked out CMV carriers who also had the relevant HLA.

This rearrangement joins TRBV6-6 to TRBJ1-4; 7 bases align to TRBD1. Material: cultured CD8+ T cells from PBMCs, obtained from culture after CMV antigen stimulation. The sequence was collected from a human donor in good health (CMV status not recorded). Some clones in this sample may be carry-over from other donors' samples. CDR3 region: CASTGDETNEKLFF. The CDR3 DNA follows: TGTGCCAGTACAGGGGACGAAACTAATGAAAAACTGTTTTTT.